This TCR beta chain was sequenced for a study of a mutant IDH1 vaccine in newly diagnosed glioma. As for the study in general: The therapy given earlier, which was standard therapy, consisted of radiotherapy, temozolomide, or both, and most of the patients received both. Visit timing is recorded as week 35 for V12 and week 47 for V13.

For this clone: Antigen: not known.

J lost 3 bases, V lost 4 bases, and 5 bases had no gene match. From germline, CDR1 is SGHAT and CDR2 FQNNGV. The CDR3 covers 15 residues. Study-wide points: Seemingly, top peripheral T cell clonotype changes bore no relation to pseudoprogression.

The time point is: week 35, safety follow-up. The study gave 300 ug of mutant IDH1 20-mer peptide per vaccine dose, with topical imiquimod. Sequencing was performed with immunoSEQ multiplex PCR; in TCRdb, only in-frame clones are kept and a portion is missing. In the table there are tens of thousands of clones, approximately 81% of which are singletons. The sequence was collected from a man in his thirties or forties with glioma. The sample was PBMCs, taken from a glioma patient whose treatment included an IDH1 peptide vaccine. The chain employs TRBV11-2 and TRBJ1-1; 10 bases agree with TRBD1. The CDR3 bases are TGTGCCAGCAGCTCGCGGACAGGGGGTTACACTGAAGCTTTCTTT. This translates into CASSSRTGGYTEAFF. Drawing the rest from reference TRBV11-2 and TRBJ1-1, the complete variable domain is EAGVAQSPRYKIIEKRQSVAFWCNPISGHATLYWYQQILGQGPKLLIQFQNNGVVDDSQLPKDRFSAERLKGVDSTLKIQPAKLEDSAVYLCASSSRTGGYTEAFFGQGTRLTVV.